This T cell receptor (beta chain) was captured by sequencing in a study of PD-L1 blockade in urothelial cancer. Overall study context: Reported median T cell count for blood samples was roughly 150,000.

Time point given: peripheral blood 6 weeks after treatment start. Sample numbers ranged from 1 to 8 per patient, encompassing pretreatment and on-treatment collections. CDR3 length: 13 amino acids. Trimming shortened V by 3 bases and J by 6 bases, and 9 bases separated the two germline ends. CDR1 and CDR2 from the germline V gene are SGHNT and YENEEA. Sequencing was performed with immunoSEQ multiplex PCR; in TCRdb, only in-frame clones are kept and a portion is missing. The sample has around 93,000 clones, less than 90% seen once; the top ten hold under 10%. The TCR sequence derives from a man aged 65 to 85 with urothelial cancer. This sequence joins TRBV11-3 and TRBJ2-1; D unclear. This sample comprised PBMCs, obtained around atezolizumab (anti-PD-L1) treatment. The CDR3 region is CASSFFGGNEQFF. CDR3 DNA sequence: TGTGCCAGCAGCTTTTTTGGCGGCAATGAGCAGTTCTTC.